The 6 T cell receptor beta chains presented below share a single source sample, sequenced in a study of OX40 agonist ivuxolimab in advanced cancers. The library was produced with the immunoSEQ multiplex PCR assay. TCRdb provides this immuneACCESS table in a form limited to in-frame rearrangements. Some clones are lacking; in checked studies, under half of them reflect an unresolved V gene, and why the rest are absent is not known. The sample table shows 60,000 to 80,000 clones, and about nine tenths are seen once. The ten biggest clones cover roughly 8% of the sample. The source material was CD4+ or CD8+ T cells sorted from blood, sampled in a trial of the OX40 agonist ivuxolimab. These TCRs come from an adult with an advanced solid tumor such as melanoma, head and neck, liver or kidney cancer.

Details on this clone: The junction departs from the called germline gene at one end, perhaps through a read error. This rearrangement joins TRBV19 to TRBJ2-3; D gene unclear. The germline V gene has CDR1 LNHDA and CDR2 SQIVND (reference sequence). The CDR3 has 12 residues. The CDR3 coding sequence is TGTGCCGGTAGCTATCTCAGAGATACGCAGTATTTT. Translating it yields CAGSYLRDTQYF.

This chain links TRBV12-5 with TRBJ2-5, with D perhaps TRBD2 (5 bases). Trimming cost V 5 bases and J 1 base, with 11 bases left between them. Germline V gene lookup returns CDR1 LGHNT and CDR2 FRNRAP. The CDR3 sequence is 14 residues long. CDR3 in DNA: TGTGCTAGTGGTACCCGGGGTTTCCAAGAGACCCAGTACTTC. Protein sequence: CASGTRGFQETQYF.

The chain recombines TRBV5-8 with TRBJ2-1; 7 nucleotides line up with TRBD1. The germline gives CDR1 SGHTS, CDR2 YDEGEE. Trimming took 5 bases from V and 7 from J; bases not matched to a gene: 9. CDR3 length equals 14 residues. The CDR3 DNA reads as TGTGCCAGCAGGAGTCCGGGACAGACTAATGAGCAGTTCTTC. It codes for CASRSPGQTNEQFF.

V and J are TRBV11-1 and TRBJ2-6; D assignment may be TRBD1 or TRBD2 (5 bases each). The CDR3 is 18 residues long. V was shortened by 5 bases and J by 0 bases, with 17 bases between the two germline ends. Germline lookup yields CDR1 SGHAT and CDR2 FQDESV (reference sequence). The CDR3 coding sequence is TGTGCCAGCAGCATACCGGGACGTCTTGTCTCTGGGGCCAACGTCCTGACTTTC. This codes for CASSIPGRLVSGANVLTF.

This clone appeared a few times. V usage is TRBV6-1 and J usage is TRBJ2-7, with 7 bases aligning to TRBD1. Per germline, CDR1 MNHNS and CDR2 SASEGT. This CDR3 region has 13 residues. The V and J ends lost 10 bases and 0 bases, in that order; junction bases with no gene match: 6. CDR3 sequence: CATLTGNSYEQYF. The CDR3 bases are TGTGCCACCTTGACAGGGAACTCCTACGAGCAGTACTTC.

V is TRBV11-3 and J is TRBJ2-3; D is unresolved. CDR1 SGHNT and CDR2 YENEEA come from the germline V gene. V was clipped by 5 bases and J by 2 bases, with 14 bases between them. The CDR3 extends over 15 amino acids. The CDR3 nucleotides are TGTGCCAGCAGCCGGCTTAACGGTAACACAGATACGCAGTATTTT. This encodes CASSRLNGNTDTQYF.